Here is one T cell receptor beta chain with its context. This clonotype counts as large (0.1 to 1%). Its antigen is not yet known. No quality values exist for individual bases; no much larger clone is one base distant. The CDR3 goes from the cysteine to the phenylalanine over 10 residues. The only DNA kept is the CDR3, 30 bases in frame from the first base. V sheds 6 bases and J sheds 5 bases, leaving 4 bases between their ends. Taken from the germline V gene, the CDR1 and CDR2 loops are MGHDK and SYGVNS. This entry comes from a study of precursors of human CD4 cytotoxic T cells (dated by TCRdb to about 2018). Context from the whole study: In total, 14 donors contributed CD4+ memory subsets to the bulk TCR-seq analysis. TCR-seq analysis of some 15 donors yielded TCRalpha and TCRbeta chain sequences (table S7). Broader findings and caveats from the paper: Only about 95% of the 14 donors were included in some bulk TCR-seq comparisons, suggesting that not every subset was available for every donor. IL-7Rhigh and IL-7R- TEMRA subsets showed more restricted TCR repertoires, with lower diversity and more expanded clonotypes, than TCM and TEM subsets. A larger fraction of IL-7Rhigh TEMRA clonotypes than of TEM or TCM clonotypes was made up of expanded effector clonotypes. According to the authors, a human observational design cannot definitively establish the direction of differentiation between precursor and effector cells.

TCRdb shows the sequencer as Illumina MiSeq. From the authors' description of their analysis: The Shannon-Wiener index, calculated in VDJtools, was used to measure repertoire diversity. A TCRbeta clonotype was considered expanded if its clonotype frequency was 3 or more. TCRdb's own reprocessing of the public reads used fastp at Q25 and MiXCR and kept productive beta chains. A single entry per CDR3 protein holds the most common genes and DNA from its merged rows. V and J calls and clone size were set by TCRdb, not the authors. This sample has around 270 distinct CDR3 sequences in its table, and 25% to 30% of those were observed once. The top ten clonotypes cover around 60% of the sample. Bulk UMI-based TCR sequencing was performed on four sorted CD4+ memory subsets (TCM, TEM, IL-7Rhigh TEMRA, IL-7R- TEMRA) to test a precursor-effector relationship among CD4 cytotoxic T cells. The cells came from peripheral blood mononuclear cells that had been isolated from human blood.

The origin of this receptor is a human donor in good health. Specimen: memory CD4+ T cells from blood (PBMCs). The chain joins TRBV25-1 to TRBJ2-5; no D gene call is confident. The CDR3 corresponds to CASRRETQYF. The nucleotides are TGTGCCAGCAGGAGGGAGACCCAGTACTTC.